This T cell receptor beta chain was retrieved from a study of Graves' ophthalmopathy and Graves' hyperthyroidism. RNA transcripts were the template, and TCR beta CDR3 regions were amplified from them. HTBI-primed RT-PCR formed the first round, and a multiplex PCR formed the second. Each CDR3 protein is one row after TCRdb ran MiXCR on the multiplex PCR reads. The table shows roughly 160,000 distinct CDR3 sequences, with less than 45% occurring only once. There are many counts of this clonotype. Its specificity is not known. CDR1 is MNHEY and CDR2 is SVGEGT in the germline V gene. The CDR3 runs 12 residues. Germline trimming cut 7 bases from V and 5 bases from J; bases unmatched to any gene: 3. Ineligible for inclusion were patients with other autoimmune diseases, uncontrolled infections, pregnancy or lactation. Study results and caveats: Ophthalmopathy progression was predicted with 65% to 71% sensitivity and 72% to 80% specificity. Blood also held most thyroid clonotypes expanded above 0.001 frequency. A model built from 13 signatures distinguished ophthalmopathy from stable hyperthyroidism with 85% to 90% sensitivity and around 78% specificity.

Material: peripheral blood. The chain joins TRBV6-2 or TRBV6-3 to TRBJ2-7, with 9 bases that match TRBD1. This TCR came from a woman aged 40 to 50 with Graves' ophthalmopathy. CDR3: CASTGTGNEQYF. The CDR3 region has the DNA TGTGCCAGCACCGGGACAGGGAACGAGCAGTACTTC.